Below, 9 T cell receptor beta chains from the same sample are listed, as sequenced in a study of T cell clonality in common variable immunodeficiency. Profiled with immunoSEQ multiplex PCR; TCRdb holds only in-frame clones, not every one. Listed for the sample are about 81,000 clones, none seen a single time. Sequencing was carried out using peripheral blood mononuclear cells. Every receptor here comes from a person between 18 and 70 years old in good health.

This clone was observed many times. The sequenced CDR3 bases are TGTGCCAGCAGCCAAATCGGAAGGGTAAAA. Its protein product is CASSQIGRVK. The whole CDR3 sequence reads CASSQIGRVKLFF. The gene calls are TRBV14 and TRBJ1-4; D is undetermined. The read ends 3 residues shy of where the CDR3 ends; the end is completed using the germline J gene. V was shortened by 2 bases and J by 10 bases, with 11 bases between the two germline ends. This CDR3 spans 13 amino acids. Germline V lookup: CDR1 SGHDN, CDR2 FVKESK. Full variable domain (outside the CDR3, taken from reference TRBV14 and TRBJ1-4): EAGVTQFPSHSVIEKGQTVTLRCDPISGHDNLYWYRRVMGKEIKFLLHFVKESKQDESGMPNNRFLAERTGGTYSTLKVQPAELEDSGVYFCASSQIGRVKLFFGSGTQLSVL.

Ten or more counts support this clone. The missing CDR3 end, 3 residues past where the read stops, is filled in from the germline J gene. This chain uses TRBV5-1 with TRBJ1-3; a possible D gene is TRBD1 (6 bases). There are 19 residues in the CDR3. V was pared by 0 bases and J by 0 bases, with 19 bases between. Per germline, CDR1 SGHRS and CDR2 YFSETQ. This CDR3 reads CASSLGSRTGGRSGNTIYF. The part of the CDR3 DNA that was read is TGCGCCAGCAGCTTGGGGTCGCGTACGGGGGGCCGCTCTGGAAACACC.

This clone was seen repeatedly, ten times or more. The read ends 3 residues before the CDR3 terminus; that terminus is restored from the germline J gene. The chain employs TRBV5-1 and TRBJ2-3; TRBD2 aligns across 9 bases. Germline values: CDR1 SGHRS, CDR2 YFSETQ. This CDR3 has 15 amino acids. J gave up 6 bases and V 4 bases, and 9 bases lay outside the gene matches. This CDR3 is CASSRTIAGVDTQYF. Partial CDR3 DNA: TGCGCCAGCAGCAGGACCATAGCGGGAGTTGATACG.

This clone has at least ten counts. The DNA ends 3 residues before the CDR3 does, and the rest of the CDR3 is filled in from the germline J gene. This rearrangement joins TRBV7-9 to TRBJ1-4; 9 positions agree with TRBD1. CDR1 and CDR2 from the germline V gene are SEHNR and FQNEAQ (reference sequence). The CDR3 runs 14 residues. The trim removed 2 bases at V and 8 bases at J, leaving 3 bases unmatched. The CDR3 protein is CASSLSTGGEKLFF. The CDR3 DNA, read in part, is TGTGCCAGCAGCTTAAGTACAGGGGGCGAAAAA.

In its sample, this clone was seen many times. The missing CDR3 end, 3 residues past where the read stops, is filled in from the germline J gene. This rearrangement joins TRBV30 to TRBJ1-5; TRBD1 is a possible D gene (6 bases). Germline V gives CDR1 GTSNPN, CDR2 SVGIG (reference sequence). The CDR3 has 13 amino acids. V was cut by 0 bases and J by 5 bases, with 8 bases left in between. The CDR3 DNA, read in part, is TGTGCCTGGAGTGTATCAGGGGATCAGCCC. This encodes CAWSVSGDQP. The entire CDR3 protein reads CAWSVSGDQPQHF.

This clone was seen at least ten times. The read stops 3 residues short of the end of the CDR3; the missing end is completed from the germline J gene. V is TRBV7-2 and J is TRBJ2-3; D is unresolved. The germline V and J ends were trimmed by 6 bases and 3 bases, with 4 bases remaining between them. This CDR3 is built from 11 residues. Germline loops: CDR1 SGHTA, CDR2 FQGNSA. Partial CDR3 DNA: TGTGCCAGCAGAAGGACAGATACG. This gives the protein CASRRTDT. In full, the CDR3 is CASRRTDTQYF. The complete variable domain, with remaining parts taken from reference TRBV7-2 and TRBJ2-3, reads GAGVSQSPSNKVTEKGKDVELRCDPISGHTALYWYRQSLGQGLEFLIYFQGNSAPDKSGLPSDRFSAERTGGSVSTLTIQRTQQEDSAVYLCASRRTDTQYFGPGTRLTVL.

Turning to this clone: The CDR3 is cut off 3 residues early in the read; its end comes from the germline J gene. The chain employs TRBV2 and TRBJ1-1; the D gene is possibly TRBD1 (6 bases). The germline CDR1 and CDR2 sequences are SNHLY and FYNNEI. The germline V and J ends were trimmed by 2 bases and 3 bases, with 10 bases remaining between them. The CDR3 sequence is 14 residues long. The DNA read from the CDR3 is TGTGCCAGCAGTGAACACGAGGGGGACACTGAA. Amino acid sequence: CASSEHEGDTE. The entire CDR3 reads CASSEHEGDTEAFF.

This clone was found many times. The CDR3 goes on 3 residues after the read ends, and that part is filled in from the germline J gene. Other DNA sequences in this sample translate to the same CDR3. The genes are TRBV5-6 and TRBJ1-5, with TRBD1 identical over 8 bases. Looked up from germline, CDR1 is SGHDT and CDR2 is YYEEEE. The CDR3 runs 15 residues. Trimming at V came to 0 bases and at J to 4 bases, leaving 3 bases not matched to a gene. CDR3 sequence: CASSLADRENQPQHF. The covered CDR3 bases are TGTGCCAGCAGCTTGGCGGACAGGGAGAATCAGCCC. Full variable domain (remainder filled in from reference TRBV5-6 and TRBJ1-5): DAGVTQSPTHLIKTRGQQVTLRCSPKSGHDTVSWYQQALGQGPQFIFQYYEEEERQRGNFPDRFSGHQFPNYSSELNVNALLLGDSALYLCASSLADRENQPQHFGDGTRLSIL.

This clone was seen ten or more times. The read ends 3 residues before the CDR3 terminus; that terminus is restored from the germline J gene. V usage is TRBV13 and J usage is TRBJ2-3; no firm D call. The germline V gene has CDR1 PRHDT and CDR2 FYEKMQ (reference sequence). The CDR3 covers 12 residues. Deletions cut 6 bases from V and 1 base from J, with 5 bases between. CDR3 DNA (partial): TGTGCCAGCAGGGCCGGCACAGATACG. Translation gives CASRAGTDT. From start to end, the CDR3 is CASRAGTDTQYF.